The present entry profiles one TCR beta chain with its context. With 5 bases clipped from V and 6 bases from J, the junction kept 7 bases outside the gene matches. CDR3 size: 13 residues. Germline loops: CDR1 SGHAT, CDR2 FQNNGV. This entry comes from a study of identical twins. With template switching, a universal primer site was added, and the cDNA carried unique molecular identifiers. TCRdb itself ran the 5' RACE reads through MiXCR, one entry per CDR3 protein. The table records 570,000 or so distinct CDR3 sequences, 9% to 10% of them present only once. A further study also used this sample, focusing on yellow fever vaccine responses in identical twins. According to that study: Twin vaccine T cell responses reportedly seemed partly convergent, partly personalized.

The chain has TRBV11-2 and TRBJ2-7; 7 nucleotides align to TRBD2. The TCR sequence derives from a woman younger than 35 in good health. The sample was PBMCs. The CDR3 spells CASSLLREAEQYF. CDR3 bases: TGTGCCAGCAGCCTATTACGGGAGGCCGAGCAGTACTTC.